These 14 T cell receptor beta chains share one sample of origin, sequenced in a study of T cell repertoires in cytomegalovirus infection. These receptors lack a known antigen. Each CDR3 protein is one row after TCRdb ran MiXCR on the reads. The table includes some 350,000 distinct CDR3 sequences, about 28% detected once. The sequencing used cultured PBMCs, collected from culture after CMV antigen stimulation. Every receptor here comes from a human donor in good health (CMV status not recorded). Some clones in this sample may be carry-over from other donors' samples.

V usage is TRBV27 and J usage is TRBJ2-1, with TRBD2 identical over 9 bases. The CDR3 is 17 residues long. After removal of 5 bases from V and 9 bases from J, the junction contained 17 bases not matched to a gene. Germline V gives CDR1 MNHEY, CDR2 SMNVEV (reference sequence). The chain's CDR3 is CASSLNPRWRGGSEQFF. CDR3 nucleotide sequence: TGTGCCAGCAGTCTCAACCCTCGCTGGCGGGGGGGTTCTGAGCAGTTCTTC.

This clonotype was recorded many times. The V call is TRBV7-2, the J call TRBJ2-7; perhaps TRBD2 as D (5 bases). The CDR3 totals 18 residues. The germline CDR1 and CDR2 sequences are SGHTA and FQGNSA. Trimming removed 3 bases at V and 0 bases at J, with 21 bases between. The CDR3: CASSLSPTGSLSSYEQYF. As DNA, the CDR3 is TGTGCCAGCAGCTTGTCACCAACGGGATCTCTGAGCTCCTACGAGCAGTACTTC.

The genes are TRBV7-6 and TRBJ2-3; TRBD2 might be the D (6 bases). The CDR3 contains 17 residues. The ends were cut back, 5 bases at V and 3 bases at J, with 21 bases in the middle. Germline loops: CDR1 SGHVS, CDR2 FNYEAQ. The CDR3 bases are TGTGCCAGCAGCATTAGCGGAGGCGGCGGATTGACAGATACGCAGTATTTT. Translation gives CASSISGGGGLTDTQYF.

The chain uses TRBV2 and TRBJ1-2, with D unresolved. Germline CDR1 is SNHLY and CDR2 is FYNNEI. V was pared by 2 bases and J by 8 bases, with 15 bases between. The CDR3 is 14 amino acids. In nucleotides, the CDR3 is TGTGCCAGCAGTGAATGGTGGGAGCTTAGCGGCTACACCTTC. It is translated as CASSEWWELSGYTF.

This chain uses TRBV11-2 with TRBJ1-2; D unclear. Deletions cut 1 base from V and 4 bases from J, with 10 bases between. Looked up from germline, CDR1 is SGHAT and CDR2 is FQNNGV. The CDR3 is 14 residues long. In DNA form, the CDR3 reads TGTGCCAGCAGCTTAGGGGCCGTTAGCTATGGCTACACCTTC. Protein: CASSLGAVSYGYTF.

The chain couples TRBV5-1 to TRBJ2-1; TRBD2 matches 16 bases. V shed 1 base and J 6 bases; nucleotides not matched to a gene: 10. Per the germline V gene, CDR1 is SGHRS and CDR2 is YFSETQ. The CDR3 extends over 19 amino acids. CDR3 DNA sequence: TGCGCCAGCAGCTTGACCGGGACTAGCGGGAGGGTCGTGGGCAATGAGCAGTTCTTC. Its protein product is CASSLTGTSGRVVGNEQFF.

The chain couples TRBV2 to TRBJ1-6, with D perhaps matching TRBD1 (5 bases). CDR1 SNHLY and CDR2 FYNNEI come from the germline V gene. Between the trimmed V and J ends, which lost 1 base and 7 bases, there was a span of 8 bases. The CDR3 has 14 amino acids. The CDR3 loop is CASSEVGGNSPLHF. CDR3 nucleotides: TGTGCCAGCAGTGAAGTCGGGGGAAATTCACCCCTCCACTTT.

The V and J genes are TRBV19 and TRBJ1-5; D unresolved. V lost 5 bases and J 7 bases, leaving 12 bases between the germline ends. The length of the CDR3 is 13 residues. Germline values: CDR1 LNHDA, CDR2 SQIVND (reference sequence). CDR3 DNA sequence: TGTGCCAGTAGTCCCGGCGGGGAACAGCCCCAGCATTTT. Protein: CASSPGGEQPQHF.

This chain uses TRBV12-3 or TRBV12-4 with TRBJ2-2; D is unresolved. V lost 3 bases, J lost 2 bases, and 7 bases lay in between. The CDR3 has 14 amino acids. CDR3 DNA sequence: TGTGCCAGCAGTTTTCTGGCCAACACCGGGGAGCTGTTTTTT. It codes for CASSFLANTGELFF.

This clonotype was picked up one time. The chain recombines TRBV19 with TRBJ1-1, with a tentative D call TRBD1 (5 bases). The CDR3 is 13 amino acids. Trimming cost V 5 bases and J 7 bases, with 14 bases left between them. The germline V gene has CDR1 LNHDA and CDR2 SQIVND (reference sequence). CDR3 in amino acids: CASSVTGTDEAFF. CDR3 nucleotides: TGTGCCAGTAGTGTCACCGGGACTGATGAAGCTTTCTTT.

The V gene is TRBV27, the J gene TRBJ2-5; D is perhaps TRBD2 (7 bases). The CDR3 consists of 16 residues. Germline values: CDR1 MNHEY, CDR2 SMNVEV (reference sequence). V was clipped by 5 bases and J by 2 bases, with 18 bases between them. This CDR3 is CASSLTLGGVQETQYF. For the CDR3, the DNA is TGTGCCAGCAGTCTCACCCTAGGGGGGGTTCAAGAGACCCAGTACTTC.

This clonotype was counted many times. The chain carries TRBV7-8 and TRBJ1-2; 7 bases agree with TRBD1. The CDR3 runs 17 residues. The ends lost 0 bases at V and 0 bases at J; junction bases unmatched: 7. The V gene's germline CDR1 is SGHVS and CDR2 FQNEAQ. The CDR3 sequence: CASSLALGTEPNYGYTF. CDR3 in DNA: TGTGCCAGCAGCTTAGCGCTCGGGACAGAACCTAACTATGGCTACACCTTC.

Details on this clonotype: Its ends do not fully match the called genes, so a read error is possible. This rearrangement joins TRBV6-6 to TRBJ2-4; TRBD2 might be the D (6 bases). Germline loops: CDR1 MNHNY, CDR2 SVGAGI (reference sequence). This CDR3 region has 16 residues. In DNA, the CDR3 is TGTGCCAGCATCAAGGGTACAGAACTAGCCAAAAACATTCAGTATTTC. Translating gives CASIKGTELAKNIQYF.

The rearrangement links TRBV7-3 to TRBJ2-7; D may be TRBD1 (5 bases). The CDR3 contains 13 residues. Looked up from germline, CDR1 is SGHTA and CDR2 is FQGTGA. Trimming left V 4 bases short and J 6 bases short, with 13 bases between. CDR3 sequence: CASSSSGSGEQYF. The DNA for the CDR3 is TGTGCCAGCAGCTCATCAGGGTCTGGCGAGCAGTACTTC.